The sequence of this T cell receptor (beta chain) was determined in a study of blood T cells in healthy people across ages. The CDR3 loop spans 14 amino acids. Germline-derived CDR1 and CDR2 are SQVTM and ANQGSEA. In regard to this clonotype: A much larger clone lies one base from this, so it may be a read error.

Per-sample PBMC isolation yielded at least 6.5 million cells. The second PCR ran about 6 to 12 cycles with a sample-barcoded 5' primer and J-beta primers. TCRdb used MiXCR to reprocess the 5' RACE reads, holding one entry per CDR3 protein. The sample contains 900,000 to 950,000 distinct CDR3 sequences, roughly 28% of which appear only once. The sample was also reused in another study, on T cells of mothers and their children.

What was sequenced was blood. The TCR comes from a woman between 40 and 50 years old in good health. The rearrangement links TRBV29-1 to TRBJ2-7; 10 nucleotides match TRBD1. The CDR3 sequence: CSVGDRGLSYEQNF. CDR3 nucleotide sequence: TGCAGCGTTGGGGACAGGGGACTATCCTACGAGCAGAACTTC.